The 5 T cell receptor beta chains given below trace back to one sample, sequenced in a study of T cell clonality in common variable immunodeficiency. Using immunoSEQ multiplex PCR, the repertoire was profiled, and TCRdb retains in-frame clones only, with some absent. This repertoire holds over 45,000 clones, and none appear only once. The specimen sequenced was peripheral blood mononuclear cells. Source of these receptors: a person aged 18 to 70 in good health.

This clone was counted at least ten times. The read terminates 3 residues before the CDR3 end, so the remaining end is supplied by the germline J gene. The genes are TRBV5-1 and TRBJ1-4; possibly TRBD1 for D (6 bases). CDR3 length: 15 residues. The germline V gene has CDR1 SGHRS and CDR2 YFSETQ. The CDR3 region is CASSFGRGFNSPLFF. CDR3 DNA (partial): TGCGCCAGCAGCTTCGGCAGGGGTTTTAATTCACCA.

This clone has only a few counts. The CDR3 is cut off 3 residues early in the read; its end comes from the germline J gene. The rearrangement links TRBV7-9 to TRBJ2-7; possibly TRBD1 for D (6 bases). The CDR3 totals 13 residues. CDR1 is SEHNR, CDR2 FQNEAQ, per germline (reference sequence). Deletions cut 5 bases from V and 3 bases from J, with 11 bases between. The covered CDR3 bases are TGTGCCAGCAGCACTACAGGGAACTACGAG. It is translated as CASSTTGNYE. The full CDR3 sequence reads CASSTTGNYEQYF.

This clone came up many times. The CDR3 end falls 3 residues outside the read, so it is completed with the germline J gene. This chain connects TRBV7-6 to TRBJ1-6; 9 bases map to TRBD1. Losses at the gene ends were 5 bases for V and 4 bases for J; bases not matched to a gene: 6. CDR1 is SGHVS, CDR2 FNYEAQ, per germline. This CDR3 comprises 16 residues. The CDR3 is CASSPGGQGYNSPLHF. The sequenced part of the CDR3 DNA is TGTGCCAGCAGCCCAGGGGGACAGGGTTATAATTCACCC.

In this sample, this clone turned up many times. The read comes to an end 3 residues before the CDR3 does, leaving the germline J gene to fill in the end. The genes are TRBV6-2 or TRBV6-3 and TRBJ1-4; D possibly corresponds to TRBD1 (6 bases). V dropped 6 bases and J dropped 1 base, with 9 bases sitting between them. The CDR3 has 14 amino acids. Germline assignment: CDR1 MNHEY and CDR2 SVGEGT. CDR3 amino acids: CASRSQGTNEKLFF. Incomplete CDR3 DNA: TGTGCCAGCAGATCACAGGGAACTAATGAAAAA.

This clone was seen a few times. The part of the CDR3 DNA that was read is TGCGCCAGCAGCTTGATCGGGTCCTGGTATGGC. It translates to CASSLIGSWYG. The CDR3 as a whole reads CASSLIGSWYGYTF. The J gene is TRBJ1-2, the V gene TRBV5-1; D unclear. The read is 3 residues too short to cover the CDR3 end, so that end is filled in from the germline J gene. Trimming left V 1 base short and J 5 bases short, with 12 bases between. The CDR3 contains 14 residues. Germline CDR1 SGHRS, CDR2 YFSETQ.